Listed here is a single TCR beta chain. This receptor's antigen is unknown. It has no much larger one-base neighbor in the sample; base qualities were not kept. The data were obtained in a study of vaccination effects on CD4 cells after COVID-19 (dated by TCRdb to 2021 to 2024). With respect to the entire study: Participants received two doses of either the BNT162b2 or the mRNA-1273 mRNA SARS-CoV-2 vaccine. In the study, cultures from other donors were sequenced using the Oncomine TCR Beta short-read assay on an Illumina iSeq 100. In both COVID-19 convalescent patients and infection-naive vaccine recipients, the study compared SARS-CoV-2 spike-specific CD4+ TCR repertoires from before mRNA vaccination with those from after it. Pre-vaccine samples were collected from two convalescent patients 16 days and one week before the first dose, corresponding to 142 and 148 days after COVID-19 diagnosis. A total of 10 COVID-19 convalescent patients and a handful of SARS-CoV-2-naive healthy vaccine recipients were included in the full study.

Broad study findings and their caveats: For convalescent patients, new clones induced by the vaccine made up most of the post-vaccine spike-reactive repertoire, and these new clones were largely distinct from the clones induced by infection. At late post-vaccination timepoints, both infection-induced and vaccine-induced clones showed marked clonal contraction, consistent with waning T cell responses. Only a small number of convalescent patients were included, and no early post-infection timepoints were available, which limited the study.

Libraries were prepared through the immunoSEQ multiplex PCR assay. DNA from the cultured and isolated CD4+ T cells underwent TCR beta CDR3 sequencing. The original methods were these. Non-productive TCR sequences were discarded, and reads were trimmed to the CDR3 region, with only CDR3s of 7 or more amino acids retained. Antigen-specific clonotypes were identified using the MANAFEST web app by comparison of expansion in peptide wells against reference cultures. To be called positive, a clone needed expansion at FDR<0.05 compared with the reference and with all other wells, an odds ratio greater than 5, and a frequency greater than 0.1% in two replicate wells. Cross-reactive clonotypes were defined as significantly expanded in SARS-CoV-2 spike wells and in at least one common cold coronavirus spike condition. CDR3 similarity was assessed by Levenshtein distance using the stringdist R package, and unrooted trees were constructed with ape in R 3.6.1. As stored in TCRdb, this immuneACCESS dataset retains in-frame rearrangements with V and J assigned. A fraction of the clones does not appear; measured against another copy, unresolved V genes explain less than half of the discrepancy, and the remainder lacks a known reason. V, J and clone size were drawn from that table, and D and trimming were deduced from the DNA. This sample holds 55,000 to 90,000 clones; 73% were observed only once. In total, the top ten clones hold around 5% of the sample.

Taken from the germline V gene (reference sequence), the CDR1 and CDR2 loops are LNHDA and SQIVND. There are 16 amino acids in the CDR3, from cysteine to phenylalanine inclusive. The only DNA kept is the CDR3, 48 bases in frame from the first base. V loses 3 bases at its end and J loses 7 bases; junction bases beyond the gene matches: 10. To identify antigen-specific CD4+ T cell clonotypes by their expansion, the ViraFEST assay first stimulated PBMC with viral peptide pools and then applied TCR sequencing. After 10 to 11 days of culture, CD4+ T cells were isolated with the EasySep CD4+ T cell isolation kit. Convalescent patients had PCR-confirmed SARS-CoV-2 infection between March and December 2020, before Alpha, Beta and Delta variants emerged in the United States. Roughly 2.1 million PBMC per well were cultured in IMDM with roughly 5% human AB serum, roughly 11 IU/ml IL-2 and gentamicin, plus 10 ug/ml peptides. An HIV-1 Nef peptide pool served as the negative control culture condition. On days 3 and 7, half of the culture medium was replaced with fresh IL-2-containing medium. Unless noted otherwise, every peptide stimulation condition was grown in triplicate wells. Using Ficoll-Paque Plus gradient centrifugation, PBMC were separated from whole blood and then either used fresh or cryopreserved at -140C. The QIAamp micro DNA kit was used to extract genomic DNA from the cultured CD4+ T cells.

The TCR comes from a human donor who had a prior SARS-CoV-2 infection. This specimen consisted of CD4+ T cells from PBMCs cultured with HIV peptides, obtained before COVID-19 vaccination. This sample's cell subset or site label indicates: HIV-1 Nef peptide pool negative control/reference culture. The chain couples TRBV19 to TRBJ1-2; 11 junctional bases match TRBD1. The CDR3 has the sequence CASSIPGTGGKVGYTF. The nucleotide sequence is TGTGCCAGTAGTATTCCGGGGACAGGGGGTAAGGTTGGCTACACCTTC.